This T cell receptor (beta chain) was sequenced in a study of T cell responses to AZD1222 COVID-19 vaccine. Data came from immunoSEQ multiplex PCR; TCRdb stores just in-frame clones and leaves some out. The sample lists over 100,000 clones; around 90% were seen once. In this sample, this clone turned up a few times. CDR1 is SGDLS, CDR2 YYNGEE, per germline. Trimming at V came to 0 bases and at J to 7 bases, leaving 5 bases not matched to a gene. The CDR3 extends over 14 amino acids. The source of this sequence is an adult in good health. This specimen was peripheral blood, taken on day 0 of AZD1222 vaccination. This rearrangement joins TRBV9 to TRBJ1-1, with 8 bases aligning to TRBD1. Here the CDR3 reads CASSVDFGTGEAFF. The CDR3 DNA reads as TGTGCCAGCAGCGTAGATTTTGGGACAGGTGAAGCTTTCTTT.